This T cell receptor beta chain was observed in a study of lymphopenia after photon versus proton radiotherapy. Germline lookup yields CDR1 KGHSH and CDR2 LQKENI. This CDR3 region has 16 residues. V shed 0 bases, J shed 3 bases, and the junction held 5 bases outside the gene matches. Of note for this clone: The same CDR3 can be traced to other DNA sequences in this sample.

Some clones are missing from TCRdb's copy, which holds only in-frame ones; the method was immunoSEQ multiplex PCR. The sample records approximately 150,000 clones, around nine tenths being singletons. The J gene is TRBJ2-1, the V gene TRBV18; 7 positions match TRBD2. The receptor comes from a man aged 50 to 60 with gastric cancer. Sequences were derived from peripheral blood, sampled from a patient treated with photon-based radiotherapy. Written as DNA, the CDR3 is TGTGCCAGCTCACCACCCGGGCTAGCGGTCTACAATGAGCAGTTCTTC. It specifies CASSPPGLAVYNEQFF.